What follows describes a single TCR beta chain. The repertoire was sequenced with immunoSEQ multiplex PCR; TCRdb's copy has only in-frame clones and lacks some. The data contain 250,000 to 350,000 clones, roughly 90% of them seen just once; the ten biggest clones take up 2.5% to 3%. This record comes from a study of blood T cell repertoires in COVID-19. Study context: PBMCs, B-cell-depleted T cells, or T cells were the source of the cDNA or gDNA that made up the material.

Germline CDR1 reads GTSNPN; CDR2 reads SVGIG (reference sequence). The CDR3 is made up of 12 amino acids. Trimming stripped 4 bases from V and 5 bases from J, with 8 bases between. The gene calls are TRBV30 and TRBJ2-2; D perhaps matches TRBD2 (5 bases). This TCR was recovered from a woman aged 25 to 45 with COVID-19, enrolled during active disease. Sequencing was done on a sample of peripheral blood. The CDR3: CAWIRTTGELFF. CDR3 bases: TGTGCCTGGATTAGGACTACCGGGGAGCTGTTTTTT.